Listed here is a single TCR beta chain. This specimen comes from a study of blood T cell repertoires in COVID-19. The method was immunoSEQ multiplex PCR; TCRdb's version includes in-frame clones alone and lacks a portion of them. This sample yields 250,000 to 300,000 clones, of which around 88% are seen a single time; approximately 6.6% belongs to the top ten. The CDR3 totals 15 residues. Germline lookup yields CDR1 SNHLY and CDR2 FYNNEI. V lost 5 bases and J lost 5; bases outside the gene matches: 9. The sample consisted of peripheral blood. The rearrangement uses TRBV2 and TRBJ2-7; 10 bases are shared with TRBD1. The sequence came from a woman in her twenties or thirties who had recovered from COVID-19. This CDR3 reads CASSPPGQGTHEQYF. For the CDR3, the DNA is TGTGCCAGCAGTCCACCGGGACAGGGGACTCACGAGCAGTACTTC.